This entry lists 16 T cell receptor beta chains sequenced from one sample in a study of blood T cell repertoires in COVID-19. The method was immunoSEQ multiplex PCR; TCRdb's version includes in-frame clones alone and lacks a portion of them. Among about 120,000 clones listed, about 91% were seen once. Sample: peripheral blood. The receptor source for this set is a woman in her forties or fifties with active or convalescent COVID-19.

This chain uses TRBV11-2 with TRBJ2-7; possible D gene TRBD2, 5 bases. Germline lookup yields CDR1 SGHAT and CDR2 FQNNGV. The V end lost 5 bases, the J end lost 6 bases, and 17 bases lay between the germline ends. The CDR3 has 14 amino acids. The CDR3 DNA sequence: TGTGCCAGCAGCCAAAAGGCGGGCGGGCCCGAGCAGTACTTC. Amino acid sequence: CASSQKAGGPEQYF.

The V gene is TRBV7-2, the J gene TRBJ1-5; D call uncertain. V was clipped by 1 base and J by 0 bases, with 16 bases between them. CDR1 SGHTA and CDR2 FQGNSA come from the germline V gene. This CDR3 is 18 amino acids long. The CDR3 bases are TGTGCCAGCAGCTTAGGGTATTTGGGCCCCAATAGCAATCAGCCCCAGCATTTT. It specifies CASSLGYLGPNSNQPQHF.

The chain combines TRBV20-1 with TRBJ2-5; TRBD2 aligns across 8 bases. Losses at the gene ends were 3 bases for V and 4 bases for J; bases not matched to a gene: 10. The CDR3 loop spans 15 amino acids. Germline CDR1 and CDR2: DFQATT and SNEGSKA (reference sequence). CDR3 in DNA: TGCAGTGCTAGTACGGGGGGGCCTATTGGAGAGACCCAGTACTTC. Residues: CSASTGGPIGETQYF.

The V call is TRBV9, the J call TRBJ1-4, with a tentative D call TRBD1 (5 bases). The CDR3 totals 13 residues. Per germline, CDR1 SGDLS and CDR2 YYNGEE. Trimming took off 4 bases at V and 7 bases at J, with 11 bases between the two ends. CDR3 sequence reads: CASSRGVGEKLFF. DNA for the CDR3: TGTGCCAGCAGCCGGGGGGTTGGTGAAAAACTGTTTTTT. Looking up the rest from reference TRBV9 and TRBJ1-4 gives the full variable domain: DSGVTQTPKHLITATGQRVTLRCSPRSGDLSVYWYQQSLDQGLQFLIQYYNGEERAKGNILERFSAQQFPDLHSELNLSSLELGDSALYFCASSRGVGEKLFFGSGTQLSVL.

The chain employs TRBV18 and TRBJ2-1, with a possible D match to TRBD1 (5 bases). V lost 1 base and J lost 7, with 11 bases in between. Per the germline V gene, CDR1 is KGHSH and CDR2 is LQKENI. The CDR3 is 14 residues long. The CDR3 sequence: CASSPRSRENEQFF. The CDR3 DNA reads as TGTGCCAGCTCACCACGGTCCAGGGAAAATGAGCAGTTCTTC.

The J gene is TRBJ2-1, the V gene TRBV28; no clear D. From germline, CDR1 is MDHEN and CDR2 SYDVKM. V was clipped by 5 bases and J by 7 bases, with 18 bases between them. The CDR3 totals 15 residues. The CDR3 DNA reads TGTGCCAGCAGTCCAACCAACGGTGGTATTAATGAGCAGTTCTTC. Translating it yields CASSPTNGGINEQFF.

The CDR3 protein is CASSLWGTGTYEQYF. The CDR3, as DNA: TGTGCCAGCAGTTTATGGGGGACAGGGACCTACGAGCAGTACTTC. The V call is TRBV28, the J call TRBJ2-7, with 9 bases lining up with TRBD1. The V gene's germline CDR1 is MDHEN and CDR2 SYDVKM. V shed 0 bases and J 2 bases; nucleotides not matched to a gene: 2. This CDR3 has 15 amino acids.

The gene calls are TRBV29-1 and TRBJ2-7; D is possibly TRBD2 (5 bases). The V gene's germline CDR1 is SQVTM and CDR2 ANQGSEA. V lost 4 bases, J lost 2 bases, and 15 bases lay in between. There are 14 residues in the CDR3. The CDR3 bases are TGCAGCGTTGTAGGGCTCGGGGTTACCTACGAGCAGTACTTC. It specifies CSVVGLGVTYEQYF.

The J gene is TRBJ2-7, the V gene TRBV27; maybe TRBD2 (5 bases). Germline V gene sequence: CDR1 MNHEY, CDR2 SMNVEV (reference sequence). Trimming took 3 bases from V and 6 from J, leaving 12 bases between them. The CDR3 has 13 amino acids. The CDR3 loop reads CASSLTIGSEQYF. The CDR3 DNA is TGTGCCAGCAGTTTGACAATTGGGAGCGAGCAGTACTTC.

This sequence joins TRBV6-6 and TRBJ2-7, with a tentative D call TRBD1 (7 bases). Per the germline V gene, CDR1 is MNHNY and CDR2 is SVGAGI (reference sequence). The CDR3 length is 15 residues. V was shortened by 8 bases and J by 2 bases, with 19 bases between the two germline ends. CDR3 nucleotide sequence: TGTGCCAGCGGAAATAGGGGGCGCGGGACCTACGAGCAGTACTTC. Amino acids: CASGNRGRGTYEQYF.

V and J are TRBV19 and TRBJ2-2, with 7 bases identical to TRBD1. Germline V gene lookup returns CDR1 LNHDA and CDR2 SQIVND (reference sequence). V was clipped by 7 bases and J by 3 bases; unmatched bases: 2. This CDR3 spans 13 amino acids. This CDR3 is CASTGQYTGELFF. In nucleotides, the CDR3 is TGTGCCAGTACGGGACAGTACACCGGGGAGCTGTTTTTT.

In DNA form, the CDR3 reads TGTGCCAGCAGCCAAGACCCCCCCCGCGGGAGAGATACGCAGTATTTT. Its protein product is CASSQDPPRGRDTQYF. The V gene is TRBV3-1 (or the pseudogene TRBV3-2), the J gene TRBJ2-3; 7 nucleotides match TRBD2. Losses at the gene ends were 0 bases for V and 5 bases for J; bases not matched to a gene: 8. Germline V gene sequence: CDR1 LGHDT, CDR2 YNNKEL (reference sequence). The CDR3 length is 16 residues.

The chain couples TRBV28 to TRBJ1-4; 9 positions match TRBD1. The CDR3 totals 16 residues. The V segment lost 7 bases and the J segment 8 bases; nucleotides outside the gene matches: 14. CDR1 is MDHEN, CDR2 SYDVKM, per germline. The CDR3 reads CASTPSAGQGSEKLFF. CDR3 coding DNA: TGTGCCAGCACTCCCAGTGCGGGACAGGGCTCCGAAAAACTGTTTTTT. Supplemented by reference TRBV28 and TRBJ1-4, the full variable domain reads DVKVTQSSRYLVKRTGEKVFLECVQDMDHENMFWYRQDPGLGLRLIYFSYDVKMKEKGDIPEGYSVSREKKERFSLILESASTNQTSMYLCASTPSAGQGSEKLFFGSGTQLSVL.

This chain links TRBV27 with TRBJ1-6; D is undetermined. Deletions cut 3 bases from V and 7 bases from J, with 10 bases between. The CDR3 runs 14 residues. The germline V gene has CDR1 MNHEY and CDR2 SMNVEV (reference sequence). The CDR3 DNA follows: TGTGCCAGCAGTTTCCTCCGGGGAAATTCACCCCTCCACTTT. As protein: CASSFLRGNSPLHF.

The CDR3 coding sequence is TGTGCCAGCAGCGACAGGGGTGGGCCCTACGAGCAGTACTTC. It specifies CASSDRGGPYEQYF. The chain links TRBV6-5 to TRBJ2-7, with 8 bases matching TRBD1. Trimming at V came to 6 bases and at J to 2 bases, leaving 6 bases not matched to a gene. The CDR3 loop spans 14 amino acids. Looked up from germline, CDR1 is MNHEY and CDR2 is SVGAGI.

V and J are TRBV7-2 and TRBJ2-2; D gene unclear. The germline V gene has CDR1 SGHTA and CDR2 FQGNSA. The CDR3 covers 15 residues. V shed 1 base and J shed 6 bases, with 12 bases lying between them. This CDR3 reads CASSLVRQVAGELFF. In nucleotides, the CDR3 is TGTGCCAGCAGCTTAGTTCGGCAGGTCGCCGGGGAGCTGTTTTTT.